This T cell receptor beta chain came from a study of cytomegalovirus exposure and HLA in healthy donors. V trimming: 2 bases; J trimming: 5 bases; junction bases outside the gene matches: 6. Germline values: CDR1 MNHEY, CDR2 SMNVEV (reference sequence). The length of the CDR3 is 15 residues. Primers included in the PCR were 60 Vbeta and 13 Jbeta primers. Data came from immunoSEQ multiplex PCR; TCRdb stores just in-frame clones and leaves some out. The sample yields 40,000 to 45,000 clones, about 85% seen once. The receptor's source is a woman in her forties in good health and CMV-seropositive. The V and J genes are TRBV27 and TRBJ2-5; 9 nucleotides agree with TRBD2. Sequenced: PBMCs. The chain's CDR3 is CASSLISGSVETQYF. Written as DNA, the CDR3 is TGTGCCAGCAGTTTAATTAGCGGGAGCGTGGAGACCCAGTACTTC.